These T cell receptor beta chains were read from a single sample in a study of control samples from healthy donors and cancer patients. Profiling relied on immunoSEQ multiplex PCR, and the TCRdb table lists in-frame clones only, not all of them. The sample carries roughly 190,000 clones, 91% recorded once. Sequencing was performed on blood. All receptors derive from a man aged 25-45 years in good health. The CDR3 runs from the conserved cysteine through the conserved F or W. D genes are given only for firm matches. Part of the rows lack a size; the others show once, few, many or a class for expanded clones.

abundance,d_gene,v_gene,j_gene,CDR3nt,CDR3aa
few,TRBD1,TRBV24-1,TRBJ2-7,TGTGCCACCAGTGATTACAGGGGGCAATCCTACGAGCAGTACTTC,CATSDYRGQSYEQYF
NA,NA,TRBV9,TRBJ2-3,TGTGCCAGCAGCGTAGTAAGTGGTGCCAACACAGATACGCAGTATTTT,CASSVVSGANTDTQYF
NA,TRBD1,TRBV29-1,TRBJ1-1,TGCAGCGTTGAAGGGACAGGGGGCGTCGTGACTGAAGCTTTCTTT,CSVEGTGGVVTEAFF
NA,NA,TRBV30,TRBJ1-2,TGTGCCTGGAGGACAGATGGAAGCTATGGCTACACCTTC,CAWRTDGSYGYTF
NA,TRBD1,TRBV3-1/TRBV3-2,TRBJ1-2,TGTGCCAGCAGCCATTCGGACAGGGGGCGAGTAGCCTACACCTTC,CASSHSDRGRVAYTF
NA,TRBD1,TRBV5-1,TRBJ2-2,TGCGCCAGCAGGGACAGGGGGCTTATCGGGGAGCTGTTTTTT,CASRDRGLIGELFF
NA,TRBD1,TRBV30,TRBJ1-5,TGTGCCTATACAACAGGGGCCAATCAGCCCCAGCATTTT,CAYTTGANQPQHF
once,NA,TRBV7-9,TRBJ2-1,TGTGCCAGCAGCACTATGAGCTCCTACAATGAGCAGTTCTTC,CASSTMSSYNEQFF
NA,TRBD1,TRBV7-9,TRBJ1-1,TGTGCCAGCAGCCGTGAACAGGGGATCACTGAAGCTTTCTTT,CASSREQGITEAFF
NA,NA,TRBV10-2,TRBJ2-1,TGCGCCAGCAAGGTCCTAGGTGGGTATGCCAGTGAGCAGTTCTTC,CASKVLGGYASEQFF
NA,NA,TRBV6-6,TRBJ2-1,TGTGCCAGCAGTGTAGGCTACCCGAGCTCCTACAATGAGCAGTTCTTC,CASSVGYPSSYNEQFF
NA,NA,TRBV11-2,TRBJ1-1,TGTGCCAGCAGCCGAGATTTGAACACTGAAGCTTTCTTT,CASSRDLNTEAFF
NA,NA,TRBV4-2,TRBJ2-3,TGTGCCAGCAGTAGGACAGGCACAGATACGCAGTATTTT,CASSRTGTDTQYF
once,NA,TRBV30,TRBJ1-6,TGTGCCTGGAAGGGGAATTCACCCCTCCACTTT,CAWKGNSPLHF
NA,NA,TRBV19,TRBJ1-6,TGTGCCAGTAGTACAAGCTCCTATAATTCACCCCTCCACTTT,CASSTSSYNSPLHF
once,NA,TRBV7-3,TRBJ1-3,TGTGCCAGCAGCTTGGACTTCGATCCTGGAAACACCATATATTTT,CASSLDFDPGNTIYF
NA,TRBD1,TRBV6-5,TRBJ2-3,TGTGCCAGCAGCAGACAGGGGTCAGATACGCAGTATTTT,CASSRQGSDTQYF
NA,TRBD1,TRBV14,TRBJ2-1,TGTGCCAGCAGCCAAGTCCTGTGGGACAGGATCTACAATGAGCAGTTCTTC,CASSQVLWDRIYNEQFF
NA,TRBD2,TRBV2,TRBJ2-3,TGTGCCAGCCTTCTAGCGGGGGACGACACAGATACGCAGTATTTT,CASLLAGDDTDTQYF
NA,TRBD2,TRBV4-2,TRBJ2-2,TGTGCCAGCAGCCTATCGGTACCGAGTGGATACGGGGGGTTTGTCGGGGAGCTGTTTTTT,CASSLSVPSGYGGFVGELFF
NA,NA,TRBV30,TRBJ2-6,TGTGCCTGGAGTAAGGGTGCCGGGGCCAACGTCCTGACTTTC,CAWSKGAGANVLTF
NA,NA,TRBV6-5,TRBJ2-7,TGTGCCAGCAGCCACTACGAGCAGTACTTC,CASSHYEQYF
NA,NA,TRBV12-3/TRBV12-4,TRBJ1-3,TGTGCCAACGGCCCTGAGGGAGGAAACACCATATATTTT,CANGPEGGNTIYF
NA,NA,TRBV18,TRBJ1-5,TGTGCCAGCTCACCGGGGTTCAATCAGCCCCAGCATTTT,CASSPGFNQPQHF
NA,NA,TRBV3-1/TRBV3-2,TRBJ2-4,TGTGCCAGCAGCCAAGACCCTACCCTAGCCAAAAACATTCAGTACTTC,CASSQDPTLAKNIQYF
NA,NA,TRBV5-5,TRBJ1-1,TGTGCCAGCAGCTTGGTTCTGGGCGGGGGGACTGAAGCTTTCTTT,CASSLVLGGGTEAFF
NA,NA,TRBV25-1,TRBJ1-1,TGTGCCAGCAGTGATCACAGGGTGGCTGAAGCTTTCTTT,CASSDHRVAEAFF
NA,NA,TRBV5-5,TRBJ2-1,TGTGCCAGCAGCTTGGTTTCAGGGGTGTACTACAATGAGCAGTTCTTC,CASSLVSGVYYNEQFF
NA,TRBD1,TRBV5-4,TRBJ2-3,TGTGCCAGCAGCATGGGACAGGCGCCCACAGATACGCAGTATTTT,CASSMGQAPTDTQYF
once,NA,TRBV2,TRBJ1-6,TGTGCCAGCAGAAACAGGATAACAAATTCACCCCTCCACTTT,CASRNRITNSPLHF
NA,TRBD1,TRBV28,TRBJ1-6,TGTGCCAGCAGTTTAACATCAGGACAGGGCTATTCACCCCTCCACTTT,CASSLTSGQGYSPLHF
few,TRBD1,TRBV19,TRBJ1-6,TGTGCCAGTAGTATAGGTGGGACAGGTCAGCCACCCCTCCACTTT,CASSIGGTGQPPLHF
NA,TRBD1,TRBV10-1,TRBJ2-7,TGCGCCAGCAGTCAGGGGGCCGCGGGAACCTACGAGCAGTACTTC,CASSQGAAGTYEQYF
NA,NA,TRBV18,TRBJ1-3,TGTGCCAGCTCACAACTTGGGGACTCTGGAAACACCATATATTTT,CASSQLGDSGNTIYF
NA,NA,TRBV7-2,TRBJ2-7,TGTGCCAGCAGCCCGGACCATAGCTCCTACGAGCAGTACTTC,CASSPDHSSYEQYF
once,TRBD2,TRBV20-1,TRBJ2-1,TGCAGTGCTAGTTCCGGACTAGGCAATGAGCAGTTCTTC,CSASSGLGNEQFF
NA,NA,TRBV12-5,TRBJ2-2,TGTGCTAGTGGTTCAGGGTTGGGCGGGGAGCTGTTTTTT,CASGSGLGGELFF
NA,NA,TRBV7-9,TRBJ1-3,TGTGCCAGCAGCCCCCGGGACACCAGCTCTGGAAACACCATATATTTT,CASSPRDTSSGNTIYF
NA,NA,TRBV21-1,TRBJ2-7,TGTGCCAGCCCTTCCCCCGCCGGGACACACTGGGCGGAACCCTCGGGCGAGCAGTACTTC,CASPSPAGTHWAEPSGEQYF
NA,TRBD1,TRBV28,TRBJ1-2,TGTGCCAGCACCCAGGGGGTCTCTGGCTACACCTTC,CASTQGVSGYTF
few,NA,TRBV2,TRBJ1-5,TGTGCCAGCAGTGTACAGGGCAGTCAGCCCCAGCATTTT,CASSVQGSQPQHF
NA,NA,TRBV7-9,TRBJ1-5,TGTGCCAGCAGCTTAGTCCCGGGACAGCCCCAGCATTTT,CASSLVPGQPQHF
NA,TRBD1,TRBV19,TRBJ2-2,TGTGCCAGTAGTTATACCGGGACAGGGTTAACCGGGGAGCTGTTTTTT,CASSYTGTGLTGELFF
NA,NA,TRBV6-5,TRBJ2-4,TGTGCCAGCAGCCCGTTGGGGGAAGCCAAAAACATTCAGTACTTC,CASSPLGEAKNIQYF
once,NA,TRBV9,TRBJ2-2,TGTGCCAGCAGCGTAGGGGCCTCATCGGACACCGGGGAGCTGTTTTTT,CASSVGASSDTGELFF